The 3 T cell receptor beta chains presented below share a single source sample, sequenced in a study of shared clonotypes between healthy human individuals. Only in-frame clones appear in the TCRdb table, and some are missing; sequencing was by immunoSEQ multiplex PCR. This sample yields about 1.1 million clones, of which 60% to 85% are seen a single time; 0.89% belongs to the top ten. The sequenced material came from memory CD4+ T cells from PBMCs. The subset here: CD45RA-negative fraction. The receptors stem from a man younger than 35 in good health. Some clones in this sample may be carry-over from other donors' samples.

Remarks on this clone: The same CDR3 is also encoded by other DNA sequences in this sample. The chain recombines TRBV2 with TRBJ2-5; TRBD1 agrees at 7 bases. Trimming removed 5 bases from V and 1 base from J; junction bases left unmatched: 1. Germline assignment: CDR1 SNHLY and CDR2 FYNNEI. This CDR3 is 13 amino acids long. The CDR3 DNA reads as TGTGCCAGCAGTAGGGACAGCCAAGAGACCCAGTACTTC. This translates into CASSRDSQETQYF.

The chain combines TRBV14 with TRBJ1-1; no reliable D call. The CDR3 loop spans 15 amino acids. Germline V gene data show CDR1 as SGHDN and CDR2 as FVKESK. Trimming took 4 bases from V and 4 from J, leaving 16 bases between them. For the CDR3, the DNA is TGTGCCAGCAGCCGACCCAGGAGTTACACCACTGAAGCTTTCTTT. Its protein is CASSRPRSYTTEAFF.

This chain links TRBV7-2 with TRBJ2-5, with D perhaps matching TRBD2 (5 bases). There are 14 residues in the CDR3. Trimming cost V 7 bases and J 5 bases, with 17 bases left between them. Germline V gene sequence: CDR1 SGHTA, CDR2 FQGNSA. CDR3 bases: TGTGCCAGCACCCCGGACTTTGCGAGGGAGACCCAGTACTTC. As protein: CASTPDFARETQYF.